The 17 T cell receptor beta chains presented below share a single source sample, sequenced in a study of shared clonotypes between healthy human individuals. Positively selected for CCR7, the CD45RO-negative cells used as naive CD8 cells excluded terminally differentiated effector memory CD45RA+ cells. Clones were read by immunoSEQ multiplex PCR, and TCRdb kept only the in-frame ones, dropping some. The sample yields around 1,900,000 clones, around 93% seen once. Material: naive CD8+ T cells from PBMCs. These receptor sequences come from a man between 18 and 35 years old in good health. Some clones in this sample may be carry-over from other donors' samples.

The chain uses TRBV27 and TRBJ2-7; D ambiguous. Germline V gene sequence: CDR1 MNHEY, CDR2 SMNVEV (reference sequence). V was clipped by 0 bases and J by 6 bases, with 18 bases between them. This CDR3 region has 16 residues. The CDR3 coding sequence is TGTGCCAGCAGTTTATCCGTGGGGTGGGCTGAAGGCGAGCAGTACTTC. This gives the protein CASSLSVGWAEGEQYF.

The chain joins TRBV28 to TRBJ2-3; a possible D gene is TRBD2 (5 bases). V dropped 5 bases and J dropped 8 bases, with 26 bases sitting between them. The CDR3 totals 17 residues. CDR1 and CDR2 from the germline V gene are MDHEN and SYDVKM. The CDR3, as DNA: TGTGCCAGCAGTGTTATATACTACCGGACGGCTGGAGGTACGCAGTATTTT. This encodes CASSVIYYRTAGGTQYF.

This sequence joins TRBV6-6 and TRBJ2-7; TRBD2 matches at 9 bases. Germline V gene lookup returns CDR1 MNHNY and CDR2 SVGAGI (reference sequence). V lost 6 bases to trimming and J lost 2 bases; unmatched junction nucleotides: 8. This CDR3 has 15 amino acids. The chain's CDR3 is CASSDVAGGAYEQYF. The CDR3 DNA follows: TGTGCCAGCAGCGACGTCGCGGGAGGGGCCTACGAGCAGTACTTC.

This rearrangement joins TRBV7-9 to TRBJ2-1, with a tentative D call TRBD2 (5 bases). The CDR3 runs 18 residues. V was cut by 0 bases and J by 8 bases, with 23 bases left in between. Germline CDR1 is SEHNR and CDR2 is FQNEAQ (reference sequence). The CDR3 DNA reads as TGTGCCAGCAGCTTAGCGCTTCGAGCCACTCCGGGGTGGGATGAGCAGTTCTTC. Translated, it gives CASSLALRATPGWDEQFF.

The chain recombines TRBV9 with TRBJ2-2; the D gene is possibly TRBD1 (5 bases). Deletions cut 3 bases from V and 3 bases from J, with 15 bases between. Germline loops: CDR1 SGDLS, CDR2 YYNGEE. This CDR3 has 16 residues. Written as DNA, the CDR3 is TGTGCCAGCAGCGACCACCTGGAAGGGGACACCGGGGAGCTGTTTTTT. Amino acids: CASSDHLEGDTGELFF.

CDR3: CASSLAGTSGTYEQYF. The CDR3 DNA sequence: TGCGCCAGCAGCTTGGCCGGGACTAGCGGCACCTACGAGCAGTACTTC. This chain connects TRBV5-1 to TRBJ2-7, with 11 bases identical to TRBD2. Germline V CDR1 and CDR2: SGHRS, YFSETQ. After removal of 0 bases from V and 2 bases from J, the junction contained 4 bases not matched to a gene. The CDR3 contains 16 residues.

As for this clone: A junction boundary mismatches the germline segment, possibly from a read error. This chain uses TRBV19 with TRBJ1-2; D is undetermined. The CDR3 is made up of 11 amino acids. Germline CDR1 is LNHDA and CDR2 is SQIVND (reference sequence). The CDR3 loop reads CASSTGRGAIF. The DNA of the CDR3 is TGTGCCAGTAGTACGGGCCGTGGCGCTATCTTC. Supplemented by reference TRBV19 and TRBJ1-2, the full variable domain reads DGGITQSPKYLFRKEGQNVTLSCEQNLNHDAMYWYRQDPGQGLRLIYYSQIVNDFQKGDIAEGYSVSREKKESFPLTVTSAQKNPTAFYLCASSTGRGAIFGSGTRLTVV.

The CDR3 coding sequence is TGTGCCAGCAGCCCGCGGGACCACCCCAATGAGCAGTTCTTC. Protein: CASSPRDHPNEQFF. The chain carries TRBV13 and TRBJ2-1; possible D gene TRBD2, 6 bases. Germline values: CDR1 PRHDT, CDR2 FYEKMQ (reference sequence). The ends were cut back, 5 bases at V and 6 bases at J, with 14 bases in the middle. The CDR3 contains 14 residues.

The V call is TRBV11-2, the J call TRBJ2-6, with no clear D. The CDR3 is 14 amino acids. V lost 6 bases and J 2 bases, leaving 8 bases between the germline ends. Germline V gene sequence: CDR1 SGHAT, CDR2 FQNNGV. CDR3 DNA: TGTGCCAGCAGTCGACGTACTGGGGCCAACGTCCTGACTTTC. Residues: CASSRRTGANVLTF.

The chain uses TRBV29-1 and TRBJ1-1; D unclear. CDR1 is SQVTM and CDR2 is ANQGSEA in the germline V gene. Trimming shortened V by 6 bases and J by 4 bases, and 15 bases separated the two germline ends. CDR3 length equals 13 residues. The CDR3 bases are TGCAGCGTCTTAACCCCCACGATCACTGAAGCTTTCTTT. Translated: CSVLTPTITEAFF.

The count of this clone is one. This rearrangement joins TRBV2 to TRBJ2-2; no definite D call. This CDR3 contains 12 residues. Germline lookup yields CDR1 SNHLY and CDR2 FYNNEI. V lost 10 bases to trimming and J lost 7 bases, with 13 bases between them. Written as DNA, the CDR3 is TGTGCCATAGACGGTTCCGGCGGGGAGCTGTTTTTT. Amino acid sequence: CAIDGSGGELFF.

For this clone: Other nucleotide sequences in the sample specify the same CDR3. The chain is built from TRBV19 and TRBJ2-7; D ambiguous. The germline V gene has CDR1 LNHDA and CDR2 SQIVND (reference sequence). This CDR3 contains 11 residues. The V end was cut by 5 bases, the J end by 2 bases, with 4 bases between. CDR3 sequence reads: CASSSTYEQYF. DNA for the CDR3: TGTGCCAGTAGTTCCACCTACGAGCAGTACTTC.

The V and J genes are TRBV27 and TRBJ1-1, with 7 nucleotides matching TRBD1. V shed 5 bases, J shed 3 bases, and the junction held 9 bases outside the gene matches. CDR1 and CDR2 from the germline V gene are MNHEY and SMNVEV (reference sequence). The CDR3 is made up of 15 amino acids. Here the CDR3 reads CASSRIQGTDTEAFF. CDR3 nucleotide sequence: TGTGCCAGCAGTCGAATACAGGGGACCGACACTGAAGCTTTCTTT.

V gene TRBV28 combines with J gene TRBJ2-1; 13 bases are a match to TRBD2. Germline CDR1 MDHEN, CDR2 SYDVKM. The CDR3 has 20 amino acids. V lost 6 bases and J lost 6; bases outside the gene matches: 20. CDR3 sequence (DNA): TGTGCCAGCAGCCCGAGGGGACTAGCGGGACCCCTTGGCGGGGGCAATGAGCAGTTCTTC. Encoded protein: CASSPRGLAGPLGGGNEQFF.

The chain recombines TRBV28 with TRBJ2-7, with a weak D call TRBD2 (6 bases). This CDR3 is 15 amino acids long. Germline CDR1 MDHEN, CDR2 SYDVKM. V shed 4 bases and J shed 3 bases, with 16 bases lying between them. CDR3 amino acids: CASSSPLAWNYEQYF. The CDR3 DNA follows: TGTGCCAGCAGTTCCCCGCTAGCGTGGAACTACGAGCAGTACTTC.

The chain links TRBV4-3 to TRBJ2-1; TRBD2 matches at 10 bases. The CDR3 runs to 18 residues. Per the germline V gene, CDR1 is LGHNA and CDR2 is YSLEER. V shed 3 bases, J shed 4 bases, and the junction held 12 bases outside the gene matches. This CDR3 reads CASSQQAGGLTLYNEQFF. The CDR3 region has the DNA TGCGCCAGCAGCCAGCAAGCGGGAGGGTTAACGTTATACAATGAGCAGTTCTTC.

This clone was counted a single time. This CDR3 reads CASSLQDGRGPETQYF. The CDR3 nucleotides are TGCGCCAGCAGCCTACAAGATGGGAGGGGGCCGGAGACCCAGTACTTC. The chain is built from TRBV4-1 and TRBJ2-5; either TRBD1 or TRBD2 may fit D (7 bases each). Trimming took 4 bases from V and 5 from J, leaving 20 bases between them. The CDR3 has 16 amino acids. Germline CDR1 reads MGHRA; CDR2 reads YSYEKL.